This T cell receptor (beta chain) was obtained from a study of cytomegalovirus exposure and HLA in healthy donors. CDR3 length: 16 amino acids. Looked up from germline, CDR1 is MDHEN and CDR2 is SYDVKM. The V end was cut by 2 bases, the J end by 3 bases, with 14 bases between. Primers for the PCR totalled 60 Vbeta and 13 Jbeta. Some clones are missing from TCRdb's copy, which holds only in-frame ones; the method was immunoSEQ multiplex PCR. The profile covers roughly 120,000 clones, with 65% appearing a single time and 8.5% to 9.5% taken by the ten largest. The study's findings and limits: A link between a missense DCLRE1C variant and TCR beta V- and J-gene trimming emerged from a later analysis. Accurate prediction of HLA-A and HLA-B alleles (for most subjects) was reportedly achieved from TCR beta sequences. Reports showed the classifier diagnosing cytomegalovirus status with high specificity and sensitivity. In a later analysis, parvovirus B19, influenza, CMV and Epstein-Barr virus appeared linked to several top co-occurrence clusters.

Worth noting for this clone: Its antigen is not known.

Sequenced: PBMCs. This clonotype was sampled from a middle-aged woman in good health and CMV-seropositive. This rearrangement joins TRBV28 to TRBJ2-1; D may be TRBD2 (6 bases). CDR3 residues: CASSLGGLLGYNEQFF. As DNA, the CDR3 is TGTGCCAGCAGTTTAGGGGGACTTCTTGGCTACAATGAGCAGTTCTTC.